This TCR beta chain was captured by sequencing in a study of cytomegalovirus exposure and HLA in healthy donors (dated by TCRdb to 2017 to 2019). Turning to the overall study: According to an earlier analysis of several hundred of the donors, 150 million to 200 million T cells yielded some 110 million unique TCR beta sequences and 276 Gb of sequence data. Around 330 gigabases of sequencing data and about 92 million unique TCR sequences made up an early release that covered over 550 HLA-typed donors. Of the 398 genotyped donors, approximately 81% were placed in the genetic ancestry cluster associated with self-reported Caucasian donors. The study aimed to test whether signatures of past pathogen exposure could be identified by cataloging public T cell receptors. The T cell repertoires of 670 or so subjects were profiled by immunosequencing and related to cytomegalovirus serostatus. A separate validation cohort of over a hundred different subjects was used in addition to the roughly 670-subject first cohort. To predict cytomegalovirus infection status, the study combined high-throughput TCR immunosequencing, statistical association of individual TCRs with disease status, and machine learning. A later analysis re-examined previously published TCR beta repertoires from more than 600 donors and added high-resolution HLA genotyping to investigate patterns of TCR occurrence. The later analysis used no new phenotypic data to find candidate immune exposures, relying instead on TCR beta sequences and their occurrence across donors. An earlier analysis of some 500 of the donors applied high-throughput TCR beta sequencing to assess whether each TCR beta V gene segment acted as functional or pseudogenic. Alongside the repertoire data, information on donor age, sex, ethnicity and CMV serostatus was compiled. A later genetic analysis took genome-wide SNP genotypes for 398 of the 666 donors and used that subset as a discovery cohort. All discovery cohort repertoires had been generated on a single sequencing platform. HLA typing included class I and class II loci at four-digit resolution. The number of donors typed differed by locus, with roughly 629-640 for A, B, C, DRB1 and DQB1, over 500 for DQA1, 600 to 610 for DPA1, and 400 to 490 for DPB1. Five DR-DQ haplotypes were treated as single units for association and clustering because of strong linkage in the cohort. Among approximately 370 genotyped donors of the cohort, an average of approximately 220,000 unique TCR beta nucleotide sequences was sequenced per donor, of which 15% to 20% were non-productive. Study-level results and caveats: The classifier was reported to diagnose cytomegalovirus status with high specificity and sensitivity in both the original and validation cohorts. In this cohort, only TCR beta chains were sequenced, and detectable features were limited by the absence of alpha or paired-chain data. The authors suggested that the approach could potentially be extended to other disease states and immunological phenotypes. Compared with the roughly 670-donor mean, donors in an Asian-associated ancestry cluster had fewer N-insertions in productive TCRs, according to a later genetic analysis. Because counts were too low, about 15 rarely observed V segments, including chromosome 9 orphons, were left out of the earlier analysis of 500 to 750 of the donors. A later analysis found that HLA-associated TCR beta chains were more clonally expanded and had lower generation probabilities than equally common non-associated chains. The study listed 164 TCR beta chains as associated with cytomegalovirus. An earlier analysis of approximately 590 of the donors showed that most TCR beta V segments appeared in productive rearrangements either about 87% or about 30% of the time, which broadly matched IMGT annotations. When HLA alleles, especially DR and DQ, strongly co-occurred, attributing TCR associations to individual alleles was difficult. A further reported finding was that TCR beta sequences accurately predicted the HLA-A and HLA-B alleles for most subjects in the first cohort. A later analysis found that TCR association rates varied across HLA loci, with DRB1 alleles showing the most associated TCRs and HLA-C alleles the fewest. A later analysis associated about 17,000 TCR beta sequences with specific HLA alleles at a false discovery rate of 0.05. V-gene and J-gene trimming of TCR beta chains was associated with a missense DCLRE1C variant in a later genetic analysis, and the association was replicated in an independent cohort. Because HLA typing was missing for some donors at each locus, association tests included only the typed subset. Across donors, most TCR sequences were observed very rarely, whereas some public TCRs were present in many individuals. A group of highly shared sequence variants was considered likely to be a technical artifact of the sequencing pipeline. In vitro tests confirmed that a few of the cytomegalovirus-associated TCR beta chains recognize cytomegalovirus antigens. Several of the top co-occurrence clusters appeared to be linked to parvovirus B19, influenza, CMV and Epstein-Barr virus, according to a later analysis. Immune exposure information for the cohort was limited to CMV serostatus. Most CMV-associated TCR beta chains appeared to be HLA-restricted in a later analysis, and the HLA associations seemed to be driven largely by CMV exposure. Linkage disequilibrium might explain the correlated functional status among segregating V segments, but an unknown experimental factor could not be ruled out. Sequencing depth was assumed to be roughly uniform across donors in the presence/absence analyses, though that assumption may not hold.

In total, over 600 healthy bone marrow donors made up the cohort. At the time of sampling, all cohort members were nominally healthy, though unrecorded immune exposures were likely present. The donor tested CMV seronegative, placing the donor among the 350 or so seronegative members of the cohort. A peripheral blood sample was provided by each donor, and peripheral blood mononuclear cells were used for TCR beta sequencing. Genomic DNA extraction from the blood cell samples was performed with the Qiagen DNeasy Blood Extraction Kit. The library was made by the immunoSEQ multiplex PCR assay. A mixture of 60 forward primers for TCR Vbeta segments and 13 reverse primers for TCR Jbeta segments was used in the multiplex PCR. The CDR3 region of rearranged TCR beta genes was amplified from genomic DNA by a multiplex PCR assay. On the Illumina HiSeq System, the amplified TCR beta libraries were sequenced as 87-base-pair reads. Per the original workflow: A later analysis counted around 72 million unique TCR beta chains across the 666 repertoires, and about 10 million of these chains were shared by at least two donors. Raw reads were error-corrected and collapsed into unique sequences by a nearest-neighbor algorithm in which closely related sequences were merged to remove PCR and sequencing errors. V, D and J gene segments were assigned by aligning CDR3 sequences to IMGT reference sequences. For a sequence to be retained, a match of at least six nucleotides to both a V gene segment and a J gene segment was required. Rearrangements were classified as productive when the CDR3 lacked stop codons and remained in frame with V and J, and all other rearrangements were classified as non-productive. Following IMGT convention, CDR3 was defined as the stretch from the second conserved V-encoded cysteine to the conserved J-encoded phenylalanine. The earlier analysis of 587 of the donors excluded sequences that lacked an unambiguous match to a single V gene segment. An earlier analysis of a few hundred of the donors called V segments functional above 56.7% productive rearrangements and segregating when the between-donor standard deviation exceeded 5%. A statistical classification framework was built for diagnosing cytomegalovirus status from the catalog of TCR beta chain sequences. V and J gene assignment, in a later analysis, came from comparing TCR nucleotide sequences with IMGT/GENE-DB human TR gene sequences. The TCRdist pipeline was used in a later analysis to assign CDR3 sequences and most-parsimonious VDJ recombination scenarios. In a later analysis, each TCR beta chain was defined by its CDR3 amino acid sequence together with its V-gene family, and reads without a unique V-gene family were excluded. A later analysis removed roughly 590 highly shared, low-generation-probability nucleotide sequences to deal with suspected cross-contamination and a sequencing artifact. A later analysis calculated a clonal expansion index for each public chain from normalized within-repertoire ranks of inferred template counts. Generation probabilities in a later analysis came from a VDJ recombination model fitted to out-of-frame rearrangements, and those results were checked against IGoR. In a later analysis, TCR-TCR, TCR-HLA and TCR-CMV co-occurrence was scored with hypergeometric tests, and a repertoire-size bias correction was applied to TCR pairs. A later analysis estimated false discovery rates by permuting HLA or CMV assignments 20 times. In a later analysis, co-occurring TCRs were grouped using DBSCAN, and TCRdist sequence similarity was added for clustering within HLA-allele-positive subsets. Repertoires with fewer than 30,000 or more than 120,000 public chains were left out of co-occurrence clustering, as were about 5 repertoires with anomalous nucleotide sharing. Held by TCRdb, this immuneACCESS table contains in-frame sequences only and omits some clones. Under half of the omission traces to an unresolved V gene where checked; the cause of the rest is unknown. For V, J and clone size, that table is used; D and trimming come from the DNA. In all, the sample holds roughly 160,000 clones, and about 77% of those were seen once. In total, the top ten clones hold about 1.3% of the sample.

With regard to this clone: There is no known antigen for this receptor. Base quality data are lacking; no much larger clone is found one base away.

This TCR was sampled from a man younger than 45 in good health and CMV-seronegative. Source material: PBMCs.

The DNA reads as follows: TGTGCCAGCAGTTTGTATTACAGCTCTTACGAGCAGTACTTC. This yields the protein CASSLYYSSYEQYF. Rearrangement joined TRBV28 to TRBJ2-7; the D gene remains uncertain. According to the germline V gene, CDR1 reads MDHEN and CDR2 reads SYDVKM. The CDR3 starts with the cysteine, ends with the phenylalanine, and has 14 residues. Only the CDR3 region is kept as DNA, spanning 42 bases read in frame from base 1. V loses 3 bases, J loses 4 bases, and the germline ends lie 13 bases apart.